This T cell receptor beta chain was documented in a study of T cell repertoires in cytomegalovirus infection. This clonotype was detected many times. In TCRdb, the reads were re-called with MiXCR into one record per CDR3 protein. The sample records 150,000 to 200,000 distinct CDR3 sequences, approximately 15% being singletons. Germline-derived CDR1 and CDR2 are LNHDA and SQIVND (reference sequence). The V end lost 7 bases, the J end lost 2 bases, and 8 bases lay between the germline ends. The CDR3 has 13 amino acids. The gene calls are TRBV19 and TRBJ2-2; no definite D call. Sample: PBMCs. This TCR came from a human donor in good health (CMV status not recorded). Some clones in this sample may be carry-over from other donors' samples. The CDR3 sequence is CASNWGNTGELFF. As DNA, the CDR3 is TGTGCCAGTAATTGGGGTAACACCGGGGAGCTGTTTTTT.